Described below is a single T cell receptor beta chain sequence and its context. The antigen is unknown. TCRdb's table, derived via immunoSEQ multiplex PCR, lists solely in-frame clones and lacks some. The sample carries around 940,000 clones, 70% to 85% recorded once. The sample originates from a study of shared clonotypes between healthy human individuals. Findings and caveats of the study: The researchers took only blood, and tissue repertoires probably look different.

Germline values: CDR1 SGHTA, CDR2 FQGNSA. The CDR3 runs 17 residues. V lost 6 bases and J lost 0, with 18 bases in between. The sequencing sample was made of memory CD4+ T cells sorted from blood. Subset in this sample: CD45RA-negative fraction. The chain carries TRBV7-2 and TRBJ2-1, with TRBD2 as a possible D gene (6 bases). The sequence was obtained from a man younger than 35 in good health. In DNA, the CDR3 is TGTGCCAGCAGTCGCACCACAGCGGGCCCCTCCTACAATGAGCAGTTCTTC. This encodes CASSRTTAGPSYNEQFF.